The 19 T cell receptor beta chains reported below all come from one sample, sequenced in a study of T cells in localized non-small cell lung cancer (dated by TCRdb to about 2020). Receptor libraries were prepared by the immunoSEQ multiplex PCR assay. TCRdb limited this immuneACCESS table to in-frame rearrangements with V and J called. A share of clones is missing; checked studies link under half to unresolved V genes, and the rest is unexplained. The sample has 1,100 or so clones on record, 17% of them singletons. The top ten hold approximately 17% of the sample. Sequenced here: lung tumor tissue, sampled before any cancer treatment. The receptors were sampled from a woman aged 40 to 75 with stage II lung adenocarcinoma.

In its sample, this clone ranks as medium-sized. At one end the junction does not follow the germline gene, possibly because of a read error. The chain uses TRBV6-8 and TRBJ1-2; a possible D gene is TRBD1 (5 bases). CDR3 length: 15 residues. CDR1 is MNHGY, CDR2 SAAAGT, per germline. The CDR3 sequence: CASRGGALSNYGYTF. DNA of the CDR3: TGTGCCAGCCGGGGAGGGGCCCTCTCTAATTATGGCTACACCTTC.

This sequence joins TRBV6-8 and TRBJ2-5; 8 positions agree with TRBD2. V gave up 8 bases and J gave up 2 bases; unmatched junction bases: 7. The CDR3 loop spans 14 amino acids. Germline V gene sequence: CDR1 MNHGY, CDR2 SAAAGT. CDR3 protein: CASCREGWQETQYF. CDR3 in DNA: TGTGCCAGCTGCCGGGAGGGCTGGCAAGAGACCCAGTACTTC.

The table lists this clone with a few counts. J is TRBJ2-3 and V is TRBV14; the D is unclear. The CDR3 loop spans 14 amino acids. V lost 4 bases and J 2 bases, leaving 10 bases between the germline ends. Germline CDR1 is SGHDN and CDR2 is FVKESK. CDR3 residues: CASSPLGSTDTQYF. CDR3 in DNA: TGTGCCAGCAGCCCCCTAGGGTCCACAGATACGCAGTATTTT.

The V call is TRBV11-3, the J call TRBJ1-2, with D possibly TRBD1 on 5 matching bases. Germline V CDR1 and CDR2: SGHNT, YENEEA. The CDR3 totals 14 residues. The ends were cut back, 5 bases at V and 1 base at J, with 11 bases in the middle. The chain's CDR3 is CASSPGRLNYGYTF. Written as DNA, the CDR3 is TGTGCCAGCAGCCCGGGACGCCTTAACTATGGCTACACCTTC.

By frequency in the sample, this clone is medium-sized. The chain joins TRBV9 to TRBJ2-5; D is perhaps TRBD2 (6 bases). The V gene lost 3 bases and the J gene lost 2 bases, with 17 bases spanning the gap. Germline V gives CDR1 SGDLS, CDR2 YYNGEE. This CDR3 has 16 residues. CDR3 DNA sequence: TGTGCCAGCAGCGGATCTTCAATTAGCGGACAAGAGACCCAGTACTTC. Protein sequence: CASSGSSISGQETQYF.

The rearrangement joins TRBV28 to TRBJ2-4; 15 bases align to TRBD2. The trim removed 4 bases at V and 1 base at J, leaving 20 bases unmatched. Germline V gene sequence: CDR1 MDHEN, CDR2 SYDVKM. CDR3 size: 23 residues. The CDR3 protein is CASSSSYISWTSGRGTAKNIQYF. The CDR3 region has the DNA TGTGCCAGCAGTTCCTCGTACATTTCCTGGACTAGCGGGAGGGGAACGGCCAAAAACATTCAGTACTTC.

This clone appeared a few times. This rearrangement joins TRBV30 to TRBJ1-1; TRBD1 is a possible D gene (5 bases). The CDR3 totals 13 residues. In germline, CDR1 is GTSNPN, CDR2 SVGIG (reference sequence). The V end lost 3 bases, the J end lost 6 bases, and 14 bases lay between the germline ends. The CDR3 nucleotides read TGTGCCTGGAGACCTACAGGAGGGGCTGAAGCTTTCTTT. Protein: CAWRPTGGAEAFF.

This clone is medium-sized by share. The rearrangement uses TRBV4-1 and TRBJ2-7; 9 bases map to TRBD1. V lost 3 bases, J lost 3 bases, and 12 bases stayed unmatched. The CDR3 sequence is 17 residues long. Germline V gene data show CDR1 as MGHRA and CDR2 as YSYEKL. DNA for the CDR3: TGCGCCAGCAGCCAGAGGTCGACGGGACAGGGCGACTACGAGCAGTACTTC. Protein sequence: CASSQRSTGQGDYEQYF.

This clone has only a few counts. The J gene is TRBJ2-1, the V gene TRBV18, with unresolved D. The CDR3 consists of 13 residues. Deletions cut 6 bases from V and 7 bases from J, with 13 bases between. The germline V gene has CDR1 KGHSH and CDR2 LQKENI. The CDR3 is CASSPRVGNEQFF. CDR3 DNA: TGTGCCAGCTCCCCCCGGGTCGGGAATGAGCAGTTCTTC.

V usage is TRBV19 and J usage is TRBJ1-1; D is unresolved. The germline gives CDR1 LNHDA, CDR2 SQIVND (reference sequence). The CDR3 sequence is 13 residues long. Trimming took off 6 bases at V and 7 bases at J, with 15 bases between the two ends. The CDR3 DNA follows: TGTGCCAGTAGGCCGGCCGGTTTGGGTGAAGCTTTCTTT. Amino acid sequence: CASRPAGLGEAFF.

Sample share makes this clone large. CDR3: CASLKDRDRSPLHF. CDR3 nucleotide sequence: TGTGCCAGCCTCAAGGACAGAGACAGATCACCCCTCCACTTT. The rearrangement uses TRBV6-8 and TRBJ1-6, with D tentatively TRBD1 (6 bases). CDR3 size: 14 residues. The V end was cut by 8 bases, the J end by 10 bases, with 18 bases between. Germline V CDR1 and CDR2: MNHGY, SAAAGT.

The CDR3 spells CASRVASLGDYGYTF. The DNA for the CDR3 is TGTGCCAGCAGAGTGGCGTCGCTCGGGGACTATGGCTACACCTTC. This chain connects TRBV11-3 to TRBJ1-2; D unclear. In germline, CDR1 is SGHNT, CDR2 YENEEA. The CDR3 contains 15 residues. With 6 bases removed from V and 3 bases from J, the gap between germline ends came to 17 bases.

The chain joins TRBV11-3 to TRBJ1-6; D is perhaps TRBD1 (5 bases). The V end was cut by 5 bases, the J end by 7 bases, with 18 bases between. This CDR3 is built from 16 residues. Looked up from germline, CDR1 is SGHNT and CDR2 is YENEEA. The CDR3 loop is CASSPRMRGGNSPLHF. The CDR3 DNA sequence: TGTGCCAGCAGCCCTCGGATGAGGGGAGGGAATTCACCCCTCCACTTT.

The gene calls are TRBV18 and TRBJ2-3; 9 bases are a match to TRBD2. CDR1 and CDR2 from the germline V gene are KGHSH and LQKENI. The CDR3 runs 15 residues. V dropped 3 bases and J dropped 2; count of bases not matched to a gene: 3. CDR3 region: CASSPSGGFTDTQYF. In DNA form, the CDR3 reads TGTGCCAGCTCACCTAGCGGGGGTTTCACAGATACGCAGTATTTT.

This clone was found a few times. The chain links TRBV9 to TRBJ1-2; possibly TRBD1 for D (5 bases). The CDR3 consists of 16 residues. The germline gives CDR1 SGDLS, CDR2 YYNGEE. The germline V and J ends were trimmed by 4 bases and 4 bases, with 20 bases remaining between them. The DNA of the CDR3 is TGTGCCAGCAGCCTTAGCGGGGAGGGGATGGGCTATGGCTACACCTTC. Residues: CASSLSGEGMGYGYTF.

CDR3 bases: TGTGCCATCAGTGGACTCCGGGATGCTGCCTATGGCTACACCTTC. Protein: CAISGLRDAAYGYTF. The chain is built from TRBV10-3 and TRBJ1-2; D not certain. Germline V CDR1 and CDR2: ENHRY, SYGVKD. CDR3 length: 15 amino acids. The V and J ends lost 4 bases and 4 bases respectively, with 16 bases between them.

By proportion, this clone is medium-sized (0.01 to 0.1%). CDR3 in DNA: TGTGCCAGCAGTAGGGCGTCGACAGGGGGTCTCATGAACACTGAAGCTTTCTTT. Protein: CASSRASTGGLMNTEAFF. This chain connects TRBV11-3 to TRBJ1-1, with 9 bases lining up with TRBD1. V was pared by 6 bases and J by 0 bases, with 14 bases of the junction left unmatched. The CDR3 totals 18 residues. Germline V gives CDR1 SGHNT, CDR2 YENEEA.

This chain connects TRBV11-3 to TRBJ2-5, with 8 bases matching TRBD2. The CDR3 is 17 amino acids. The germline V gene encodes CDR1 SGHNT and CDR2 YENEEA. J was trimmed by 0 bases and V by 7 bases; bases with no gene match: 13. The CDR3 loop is CASTLRRAAGDQETQYF. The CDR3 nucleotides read TGTGCCAGCACCCTTCGAAGGGCAGCGGGAGACCAAGAGACCCAGTACTTC. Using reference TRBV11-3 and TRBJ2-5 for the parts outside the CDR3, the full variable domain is EAGVVQSPRYKIIEKKQPVAFWCNPISGHNTLYWYLQNLGQGPELLIRYENEEAVDDSQLPKDRFSAERLKGVDSTLKIQPAELGDSAVYLCASTLRRAAGDQETQYFGPGTRLLVL.

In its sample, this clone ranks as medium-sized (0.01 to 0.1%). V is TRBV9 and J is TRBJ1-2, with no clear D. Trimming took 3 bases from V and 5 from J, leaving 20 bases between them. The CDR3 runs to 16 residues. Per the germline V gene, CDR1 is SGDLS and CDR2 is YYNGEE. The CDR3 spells CASSATAFDSEYGYTF. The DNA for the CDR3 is TGTGCCAGCAGCGCTACTGCTTTCGATTCAGAGTATGGCTACACCTTC.